The 31 T cell receptor beta chains below were found in one sample sequenced in a study of cytomegalovirus exposure and HLA in healthy donors listed by TCRdb under 2017. The receptor library was made with the immunoSEQ multiplex PCR assay. For the multiplex PCR, a mixture combining 60 forward primers for TCR Vbeta segments and 13 reverse primers for TCR Jbeta segments was used. Drawn from immuneACCESS, this table holds only the in-frame rearrangements with V and J called that TCRdb kept. Clones are partly lost; checked studies trace under half to an unresolved V gene and leave the rest unexplained. Here the sample has about 160,000 clones; 65% to 85% occur a single time. Less than 8.5% of the sample is taken by the ten largest. The sequenced sample was PBMCs. The receptors originated from a man aged 35-49 years in good health and CMV-seropositive.

The V call is TRBV5-4, the J call TRBJ2-5; 11 bases agree with TRBD2. The germline V gene has CDR1 SGHNT and CDR2 YYREEE (reference sequence). The CDR3 extends over 16 amino acids. J lost 3 bases, V lost 1 base, and 5 bases had no gene match. The CDR3, as DNA: TGTGCCAGCAGCTTGAAAACTAGCGGGGGTAAAGAGACCCAGTACTTC. Protein sequence: CASSLKTSGGKETQYF. The variable domain in full, completed from reference TRBV5-4 and TRBJ2-5, reads ETGVTQSPTHLIKTRGQQVTLRCSSQSGHNTVSWYQQALGQGPQFIFQYYREEENGRGNFPPRFSGLQFPNYSSELNVNALELDDSALYLCASSLKTSGGKETQYFGPGTRLLVL.

The chain employs TRBV4-1 and TRBJ1-6; 9 bases fit TRBD1. Looked up from germline, CDR1 is MGHRA and CDR2 is YSYEKL. The V and J ends lost 4 bases and 17 bases, in that order; junction bases with no gene match: 9. This CDR3 has 13 residues. This CDR3 reads CASSRSTGGEFHF. CDR3 nucleotides: TGCGCCAGCAGCCGTTCCACAGGGGGCGAATTCCACTTT.

The chain combines TRBV14 with TRBJ1-3; the D gene is possibly TRBD1 (6 bases). V was trimmed by 1 base and J by 0 bases, leaving 10 bases between them. Germline V CDR1 and CDR2: SGHDN, FVKESK. There are 16 residues in the CDR3. The CDR3 bases are TGTGCCAGCAGCCAAGCAGGGGATTTCTCTGGAAACACCATATATTTT. It encodes CASSQAGDFSGNTIYF.

V gene TRBV9 combines with J gene TRBJ1-3; no reliable D call. Trimming cost V 4 bases and J 2 bases, with 7 bases left between them. Germline-derived CDR1 and CDR2 are SGDLS and YYNGEE. The length of the CDR3 is 13 residues. The CDR3 spells CASSPRTGNTIYF. CDR3 DNA sequence: TGTGCCAGCAGCCCCAGGACTGGAAACACCATATATTTT.

The J gene is TRBJ1-1, the V gene TRBV7-3; 12 bases map to TRBD1. CDR1 SGHTA and CDR2 FQGTGA come from the germline V gene. The CDR3 has 15 residues. V was clipped by 3 bases and J by 5 bases; unmatched bases: 4. The CDR3, as DNA: TGTGCCAGCAGCTTTGGGACAGGGGGCATTACTGAAGCTTTCTTT. It codes for CASSFGTGGITEAFF.

Comments on this clone: One end of the junction does not line up with germline, which may come from a read error. The chain employs TRBV7-7 and TRBJ2-5; 7 bases are a match to TRBD1. The germline V gene has CDR1 SSHAT and CDR2 FNYEAQ (reference sequence). The CDR3 extends over 14 amino acids. In nucleotides, the CDR3 is TGTGCTAGCAGCTTAGCACAGGGGCACGAGACCCAGTACTTC. It specifies CASSLAQGHETQYF.

V gene TRBV7-2 combines with J gene TRBJ1-5; D not certain. Germline CDR1 and CDR2: SGHTA and FQGNSA. Trimming pared 1 base from V and 4 bases from J, leaving 11 bases between. This CDR3 spans 15 amino acids. CDR3 DNA sequence: TGTGCCAGCAGCTTAGATCCGGCCAGGAATCAGCCCCAGCATTTT. As protein: CASSLDPARNQPQHF.

This chain links TRBV9 with TRBJ1-3; a possible D gene is TRBD1 (5 bases). V shed 6 bases and J shed 5 bases, with 12 bases lying between them. Germline loops: CDR1 SGDLS, CDR2 YYNGEE. CDR3 size: 13 residues. The CDR3 sequence: CASTGHDRNTIYF. The CDR3 DNA reads as TGTGCCAGCACAGGACATGACAGAAACACCATATATTTT.

The CDR3 reads CASIPGGENTEAFF. The CDR3 nucleotides are TGTGCCAGCATCCCGGGGGGCGAGAACACTGAAGCTTTCTTT. The rearrangement joins TRBV27 to TRBJ1-1, with D perhaps matching TRBD1 (6 bases). The CDR3 is 14 residues long. Germline V lookup: CDR1 MNHEY, CDR2 SMNVEV (reference sequence). V shed 7 bases and J shed 1 base, with 13 bases lying between them.

The chain has TRBV30 and TRBJ1-5; 7 bases agree with TRBD1. The V gene end was trimmed by 0 bases and the J gene end by 5 bases; junction bases not matched to a gene: 10. Germline CDR1 reads GTSNPN; CDR2 reads SVGIG (reference sequence). The CDR3 sequence is 16 residues long. The CDR3 DNA is TGTGCCTGGAGTGTACCGGGGAACAGGGGCCATCAGCCCCAGCATTTT. It is translated as CAWSVPGNRGHQPQHF.

The chain employs TRBV5-1 and TRBJ2-7; 7 bases agree with TRBD1. There are 15 residues in the CDR3. V dropped 4 bases and J dropped 9; count of bases not matched to a gene: 16. Germline CDR1 SGHRS, CDR2 YFSETQ. CDR3: CASSAGTVATRGQYF. The DNA for the CDR3 is TGCGCCAGCAGCGCCGGGACAGTCGCTACGAGGGGGCAGTACTTC.

The J gene is TRBJ2-5, the V gene TRBV13; D unclear. The J call may be in error: the DNA end matches TRBJ2-7 better. CDR3 length equals 16 residues. From germline, CDR1 is PRHDT and CDR2 FYEKMQ (reference sequence). The CDR3 region is CASSLFTRVDPYEQYF. DNA of the CDR3: TGTGCCAGCAGCTTATTCACCCGGGTAGACCCCTACGAGCAGTACTTC.

The rearrangement uses TRBV10-1 and TRBJ1-5, with a tentative D call TRBD1 (5 bases). Germline V gene sequence: CDR1 WNHNN, CDR2 SYGVQD (reference sequence). The CDR3 length is 12 residues. The V gene lost 6 bases and the J gene lost 8 bases, with 11 bases spanning the gap. CDR3 loop: CASRRGSEPQHF. CDR3 sequence (DNA): TGCGCCAGCAGAAGGGGCTCTGAGCCCCAGCATTTT.

The CDR3 sequence is CASSFRVGQPQHF. CDR3 bases: TGTGCCAGCAGCTTCAGGGTAGGTCAGCCCCAGCATTTT. The V gene is TRBV7-6, the J gene TRBJ1-5; the D gene is possibly TRBD1 (5 bases). The V end was cut by 3 bases, the J end by 6 bases, with 9 bases between. This CDR3 is 13 amino acids long. The V gene's germline CDR1 is SGHVS and CDR2 FNYEAQ.

The V gene is TRBV14, the J gene TRBJ2-5; 10 positions match TRBD2. The CDR3 is 14 residues long. V was pared by 5 bases and J by 5 bases, with 5 bases of the junction left unmatched. From germline, CDR1 is SGHDN and CDR2 FVKESK. DNA of the CDR3: TGTGCCAGCAGCTCTAGCGGGGGCCGGGAGACCCAGTACTTC. It encodes CASSSSGGRETQYF.

This chain uses TRBV5-1 with TRBJ1-2, with TRBD1 identical over 10 bases. CDR3 length: 16 amino acids. The V gene end was trimmed by 6 bases and the J gene end by 1 base; junction bases not matched to a gene: 9. Germline V gene sequence: CDR1 SGHRS, CDR2 YFSETQ. DNA for the CDR3: TGCGCCAGCAAGCCTCGGGACAGGGGACTTAACTATGGCTACACCTTC. This gives the protein CASKPRDRGLNYGYTF.

The count of this clone is one. The V gene is TRBV7-9, the J gene TRBJ1-1; no clear D gene. The CDR3 contains 14 residues. Trimming left V 2 bases short and J 4 bases short, with 11 bases between. In germline, CDR1 is SEHNR, CDR2 FQNEAQ (reference sequence). As DNA, the CDR3 is TGTGCCAGCAGCTTAACACGGGTTCCCACTGAAGCTTTCTTT. The encoded protein is CASSLTRVPTEAFF.

This chain uses TRBV19 with TRBJ1-4; TRBD1 agrees at 7 bases. Germline V lookup: CDR1 LNHDA, CDR2 SQIVND (reference sequence). CDR3 length equals 17 residues. V was clipped by 7 bases and J by 3 bases; unmatched bases: 14. The CDR3 is CASTPWGDSWPNEKLFF. The CDR3 DNA sequence: TGTGCCAGTACCCCCTGGGGGGACAGTTGGCCTAATGAAAAACTGTTTTTT. Filled out from reference TRBV19 and TRBJ1-4, the complete variable domain reads DGGITQSPKYLFRKEGQNVTLSCEQNLNHDAMYWYRQDPGQGLRLIYYSQIVNDFQKGDIAEGYSVSREKKESFPLTVTSAQKNPTAFYLCASTPWGDSWPNEKLFFGSGTQLSVL.

The DNA of the CDR3 is TGTGCCAGCAGCTTGGGGGGCGCGGTTCGGAATGAAAAACTGTTTTTT. Protein: CASSLGGAVRNEKLFF. The chain links TRBV5-6 to TRBJ1-4; D is possibly TRBD1 (5 bases). Trimming left V 0 bases short and J 5 bases short, with 14 bases between. Germline loops: CDR1 SGHDT, CDR2 YYEEEE. The CDR3 loop spans 16 amino acids.

This clone was seen ten or more times. The chain carries TRBV4-3 and TRBJ2-7, with D unclear. The germline V gene encodes CDR1 LGHNA and CDR2 YSLEER. Trimming took 1 base from V and 7 from J, leaving 14 bases between them. The CDR3 contains 14 residues. The CDR3 nucleotides read TGCGCCAGCAGCCAAGCTGACTCCCCTTGGGAGCAGTACTTC. Protein product: CASSQADSPWEQYF.

Concerning this clone: A junction boundary mismatches the germline segment, possibly from a read error. Other DNA variants within this sample encode the same CDR3. The chain uses TRBV4-3 and TRBJ1-2, with 10 bases matching TRBD1. The CDR3 totals 16 residues. Looked up from germline, CDR1 is LGHNA and CDR2 is YSLEER. The CDR3 reads CASSQEGTGVFYGYTF. CDR3 coding DNA: TGCGCCAGTAGCCAAGAGGGGACAGGGGTTTTCTATGGCTACACCTTC.

The V gene is TRBV30, the J gene TRBJ1-5; no firm D call. The germline gives CDR1 GTSNPN, CDR2 SVGIG (reference sequence). The germline V and J ends were trimmed by 5 bases and 3 bases, with 11 bases remaining between them. CDR3 length: 13 amino acids. CDR3 region: CAWAEGVNQPQHF. In nucleotides, the CDR3 is TGTGCCTGGGCCGAGGGTGTCAATCAGCCCCAGCATTTT.

The chain combines TRBV19 with TRBJ2-3, with D possibly TRBD1 on 6 matching bases. The V gene's germline CDR1 is LNHDA and CDR2 SQIVND (reference sequence). Trimming took off 5 bases at V and 5 bases at J, with 8 bases between the two ends. The CDR3 covers 12 residues. CDR3 in amino acids: CASSSRGDTQYF. DNA of the CDR3: TGTGCCAGTAGTTCCAGGGGAGATACGCAGTATTTT.

The chain is built from TRBV5-1 and TRBJ2-6, with D possibly TRBD1 on 5 matching bases. Germline V gene data show CDR1 as SGHRS and CDR2 as YFSETQ. The ends were cut back, 0 bases at V and 0 bases at J, with 7 bases in the middle. The CDR3 has 16 amino acids. The CDR3: CASSLVRASGANVLTF. The CDR3 DNA is TGCGCCAGCAGCTTGGTCAGGGCCTCTGGGGCCAACGTCCTGACTTTC. Supplemented by reference TRBV5-1 and TRBJ2-6, the full variable domain reads KAGVTQTPRYLIKTRGQQVTLSCSPISGHRSVSWYQQTPGQGLQFLFEYFSETQRNKGNFPGRFSGRQFSNSRSEMNVSTLELGDSALYLCASSLVRASGANVLTFGAGSRLTVL.

The chain recombines TRBV29-1 with TRBJ2-7, with 8 bases aligning to TRBD1. There are 14 residues in the CDR3. Trimming cost V 5 bases and J 2 bases; bases outside gene matches: 8. CDR1 SQVTM and CDR2 ANQGSEA come from the germline V gene. CDR3 in DNA: TGCAGCGTTACAGGGGGGACCGTCGCCTACGAGCAGTACTTC. Translating it yields CSVTGGTVAYEQYF.

This clone was recorded once. The gene calls are TRBV5-1 and TRBJ1-1, with D hard to call. The V and J ends lost 2 bases and 1 base respectively, with 12 bases between them. This CDR3 is built from 15 residues. Germline CDR1 SGHRS, CDR2 YFSETQ. Here the CDR3 reads CASSFGRETNTEAFF. The DNA of the CDR3 is TGCGCCAGCAGCTTCGGGCGGGAGACGAACACTGAAGCTTTCTTT. Variable domain in full (rest from reference TRBV5-1 and TRBJ1-1): KAGVTQTPRYLIKTRGQQVTLSCSPISGHRSVSWYQQTPGQGLQFLFEYFSETQRNKGNFPGRFSGRQFSNSRSEMNVSTLELGDSALYLCASSFGRETNTEAFFGQGTRLTVV.

This clone was counted only a few times. This rearrangement joins TRBV20-1 to TRBJ1-1; D gene unclear. The CDR3 covers 9 residues. CDR1 is DFQATT and CDR2 is SNEGSKA in the germline V gene (reference sequence). Trimming removed 6 bases at V and 7 bases at J, with 6 bases between. Here the CDR3 DNA reads TGCAGTGCCCAATGTGAAGCTTTCTTT. This sequence encodes CSAQCEAFF.

In its sample, this clone was seen a few times. This chain joins TRBV5-6 and TRBJ2-7; 8 bases align to TRBD2. The CDR3 length is 14 residues. From germline, CDR1 is SGHDT and CDR2 YYEEEE. The V segment lost 4 bases and the J segment 3 bases; nucleotides outside the gene matches: 6. The CDR3 DNA reads TGTGCCAGCAGCACCGGGACTAGGAACTACGAGCAGTACTTC. It yields the protein CASSTGTRNYEQYF.

The chain couples TRBV11-2 to TRBJ2-7; D ambiguous. V was clipped by 4 bases and J by 2 bases, with 9 bases between them. This CDR3 spans 13 amino acids. Germline values: CDR1 SGHAT, CDR2 FQNNGV. CDR3 region: CASSSLQPYEQYF. The CDR3 DNA reads TGTGCCAGCAGCTCATTACAGCCCTACGAGCAGTACTTC.

This sequence joins TRBV19 and TRBJ2-2, with D possibly being TRBD1 (6 bases). Germline V gene sequence: CDR1 LNHDA, CDR2 SQIVND (reference sequence). This CDR3 has 14 residues. V lost 6 bases and J lost 3, with 11 bases in between. CDR3 amino acids: CASRNSGDTGELFF. The CDR3 nucleotides are TGTGCCAGTAGGAACTCAGGGGACACCGGGGAGCTGTTTTTT.

This chain connects TRBV29-1 to TRBJ2-1, with 7 bases identical to TRBD2. The CDR3 runs to 18 residues. Germline trimming cut 3 bases from V and 1 base from J; bases unmatched to any gene: 15. Germline CDR1 reads SQVTM; CDR2 reads ANQGSEA. The CDR3 here is CSVEGTKGPGRSYNEQFF. The CDR3 coding sequence is TGCAGCGTTGAGGGGACTAAGGGCCCTGGGCGGTCCTACAATGAGCAGTTCTTC.